Listed here are 13 T cell receptor beta chains from one sample, sequenced in a study of siplizumab effects on memory and regulatory T cells. Assay used: immunoSEQ multiplex PCR; TCRdb lists only in-frame clones, some missing. This sample yields about 100,000 clones, of which about 91% are seen a single time; about 0.15% belongs to the top ten. The sequenced sample consisted of CD4+ T cells sorted from blood. Receptor source: a human donor in good health.

The CDR3 here is CASSSGGAGGITDTQYF. The CDR3, as DNA: TGTGCCAGCAGTTCGGGTGGGGCGGGGGGTATCACAGATACGCAGTATTTT. The V and J genes are TRBV28 and TRBJ2-3, with 8 bases identical to TRBD2. The CDR3 covers 17 residues. V shed 4 bases, J shed 2 bases, and the junction held 11 bases outside the gene matches. The V gene's germline CDR1 is MDHEN and CDR2 SYDVKM.

V usage is TRBV21-1 and J usage is TRBJ1-3. TRBV21-1 is annotated as a pseudogene. There are 11 residues in the CDR3. This CDR3 reads CASRPGNTIYF. CDR3 sequence (DNA): TGTGCCAGCAGGCCTGGAAACACCATATATTTT.

The chain joins TRBV6-1 to TRBJ1-2; 9 positions match TRBD1. The CDR3 sequence is 13 residues long. V dropped 7 bases and J dropped 7; count of bases not matched to a gene: 7. Germline CDR1 MNHNS, CDR2 SASEGT. CDR3 loop: CASTPTGGFGYTF. Written as DNA, the CDR3 is TGTGCCAGCACACCTACAGGGGGCTTTGGCTACACCTTC.

V and J are TRBV7-2 and TRBJ1-4; D is unresolved. Looked up from germline, CDR1 is SGHTA and CDR2 is FQGNSA. V was shortened by 3 bases and J by 8 bases, with 19 bases between the two germline ends. This CDR3 comprises 16 residues. CDR3 DNA: TGTGCCAGCAGCTTTTTTTCGACTCCCTCCGAGGAAAAACTGTTTTTT. Its translation: CASSFFSTPSEEKLFF.

The chain uses TRBV19 and TRBJ1-5; D perhaps matches TRBD1 (6 bases). CDR3 length equals 15 residues. Trimming left V 8 bases short and J 1 base short, with 15 bases between. The germline gives CDR1 LNHDA, CDR2 SQIVND (reference sequence). CDR3 sequence (DNA): TGTGCCAGTGAACGACAGGTTTTAAGCAATCAGCCCCAGCATTTT. This codes for CASERQVLSNQPQHF.

J is TRBJ1-4 and V is TRBV5-1; possibly TRBD1 for D (5 bases). The V and J ends lost 0 bases and 4 bases respectively, with 7 bases between them. From germline, CDR1 is SGHRS and CDR2 YFSETQ. The CDR3 extends over 14 amino acids. In nucleotides, the CDR3 is TGCGCCAGCAGCTTGGGACAGCATAATGAAAAACTGTTTTTT. It yields the protein CASSLGQHNEKLFF.

The count of this clone is one. V gene TRBV28 combines with J gene TRBJ1-1; D not certain. The V gene's germline CDR1 is MDHEN and CDR2 SYDVKM. The ends were cut back, 3 bases at V and 6 bases at J, with 8 bases in the middle. The CDR3 covers 12 residues. The CDR3 DNA is TGTGCCAGCAGTTTTATCTACTCTGAAGCTTTCTTT. Amino acids: CASSFIYSEAFF.

This clone was seen only once. The chain recombines TRBV2 with TRBJ2-7; 8 nucleotides agree with TRBD2. This CDR3 spans 15 amino acids. Germline CDR1 reads SNHLY; CDR2 reads FYNNEI. Unmatched junction bases numbered 15, after V lost 8 bases and J lost 6 bases. The CDR3 spells CASSRREGILAEQYF. CDR3 sequence (DNA): TGTGCCAGCTCCCGCCGGGAGGGTATCCTGGCCGAGCAGTACTTC.

This chain connects TRBV4-1 to TRBJ1-5; the match to TRBD1 covers 9 bases. V lost 4 bases, J lost 7 bases, and 8 bases stayed unmatched. Germline-derived CDR1 and CDR2 are MGHRA and YSYEKL. CDR3 length: 15 amino acids. The chain's CDR3 is CASSLEGQGEQPQHF. CDR3 sequence (DNA): TGCGCCAGCAGCCTAGAGGGACAGGGAGAGCAGCCCCAGCATTTT.

The chain employs TRBV9 and TRBJ2-3; 16 bases agree with TRBD2. Trimming took 4 bases from V and 1 from J; bases not matched to a gene: 6. Germline V lookup: CDR1 SGDLS, CDR2 YYNGEE. This CDR3 comprises 18 residues. In DNA, the CDR3 is TGTGCCAGCAGCACAGGGACTAGCGGGGGGGCAGGCACAGATACGCAGTATTTT. The encoded protein is CASSTGTSGGAGTDTQYF.

This sequence joins TRBV7-2 and TRBJ1-2; no reliable D call. Between the trimmed V and J ends, which lost 0 bases and 6 bases, there was a span of 8 bases. The CDR3 runs 13 residues. CDR1 is SGHTA and CDR2 is FQGNSA in the germline V gene. CDR3 sequence reads: CASSLALSDGYTF. The CDR3 DNA reads TGTGCCAGCAGCTTAGCACTATCAGATGGCTACACCTTC.

This chain uses TRBV6-1 with TRBJ1-5; TRBD1 might be the D (5 bases). This CDR3 has 18 amino acids. Germline V CDR1 and CDR2: MNHNS, SASEGT. V lost 3 bases and J 0 bases, leaving 18 bases between the germline ends. This CDR3 is CASSDPPGLRNSNQPQHF. In DNA, the CDR3 is TGTGCCAGCAGTGACCCTCCGGGACTAAGAAATAGCAATCAGCCCCAGCATTTT.

V gene TRBV28 combines with J gene TRBJ2-3, with D possibly matching TRBD1 (5 bases). From germline, CDR1 is MDHEN and CDR2 SYDVKM. The V end was cut by 2 bases, the J end by 0 bases, with 15 bases between. This CDR3 has 17 amino acids. CDR3 in amino acids: CASSLPLIYRSTDTQYF. The CDR3 DNA follows: TGTGCCAGCAGTTTACCGCTGATTTACAGGAGCACAGATACGCAGTATTTT.